This TCR beta chain was profiled in a study of blood T cell repertoires in COVID-19. Study in general: Samples representing acute and convalescent COVID-19 were sourced from the United States, Italy and Spain. PBMCs, B-cell-depleted T cells, or T cells were the source of the cDNA or gDNA that made up the material.

How the authors handled the data: Estimation of nucleated cell counts was performed using reference gene primer amplification. Sequenced by immunoSEQ multiplex PCR; TCRdb stores in-frame clones only, minus some. That table furnishes V, J and clone size, whereas the DNA furnished D and trimming. The top ten clones hold about 8.2% of a sample with 500,000 to 600,000 clones, around 90% of them seen once. CDR1 and CDR2 (germline): MNHEY, SVGEGT. The length of the CDR3 is 13 residues. Trimming stripped 4 bases from V and 8 bases from J, with 14 bases between. The rearrangement joins TRBV6-2 or TRBV6-3 to TRBJ1-2; perhaps TRBD1 as D (6 bases). The sequence was collected from a woman between 50 and 59 years old with COVID-19, enrolled during active disease. Sequences were obtained from peripheral blood. The CDR3 DNA is TGTGCCAGCAGTTTAGGGACAATAAGGGGCTACACCTTC. It specifies CASSLGTIRGYTF.